The present TCR beta chain was sequenced within a study of glioma-infiltrating T cells. Within the sample, this clonotype is medium-sized. The CDR3 contains 14 residues. The J segment lost 7 bases and the V segment lost 5 bases, leaving 4 bases of the junction unmatched. From germline, CDR1 is MNHNS and CDR2 SASEGT. The iRepertoire nested amplicon-rescue multiplex PCR amplified TCR alpha and beta CDR3s from RNA. TCRdb fed the multiplex PCR reads into MiXCR, producing one record per CDR3 protein. The table has about 130,000 distinct CDR3 sequences, around 23% seen once. The J gene is TRBJ1-6, the V gene TRBV6-1; 8 bases map to TRBD1. The sequenced sample consisted of glioma tissue, nonneoplastic brain tissue, or PBMCs (not recorded which). The TCR sequence derives from a human donor with low-grade glioma or glioblastoma, undergoing nonglioma brain surgery, or in good health (not recorded which). Written as DNA, the CDR3 is TGTGCCAGCAGTTGGGACAGGCTAAATTCACCCCTCCACTTT. It yields the protein CASSWDRLNSPLHF.